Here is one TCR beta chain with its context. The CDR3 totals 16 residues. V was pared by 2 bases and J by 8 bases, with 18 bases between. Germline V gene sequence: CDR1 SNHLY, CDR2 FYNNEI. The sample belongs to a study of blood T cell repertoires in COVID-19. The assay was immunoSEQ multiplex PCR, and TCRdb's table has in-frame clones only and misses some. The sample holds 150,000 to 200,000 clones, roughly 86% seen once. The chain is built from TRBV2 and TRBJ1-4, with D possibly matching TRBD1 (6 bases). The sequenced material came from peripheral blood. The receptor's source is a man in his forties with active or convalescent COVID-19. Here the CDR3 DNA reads TGTGCCAGCAGTGAAAATGGTGGGACACCCGGAGAAAAACTGTTTTTT. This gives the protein CASSENGGTPGEKLFF.